This is a list of T cell receptor beta chains from one sample in a study of PD-1 blockade in classical Hodgkin lymphoma. The assay was immunoSEQ multiplex PCR, and TCRdb's table has in-frame clones only and misses some. The sample records 12,000 or so clones, approximately 85% being singletons. The sample here was peripheral blood mononuclear cells (PBMCs), taken at baseline. The receptors come from a human donor with classical Hodgkin lymphoma. CDR3s include the opening cysteine and the closing phenylalanine or tryptophan. D genes are given only for firm matches. Clone size is stated in some rows and not others, as once, few, many or a class when expanded.

CDR3nt	CDR3aa	d_gene	v_gene	j_gene	abundance
TGTGCCAGCAGCCCTCAAGAGACCCAGTACTTC	CASSPQETQYF	-	TRBV7-9	TRBJ2-5	few
TGTGCCAGCAGCATCTCGATGGGAACTAGCGGGAGTGTCGTCTTC	CASSISMGTSGSVVF	TRBD2	TRBV11-2	TRBJ2-7	-
TGTGCCAGCAGGGGAAGGACAGGGGTTGGAGGCTACACCTTC	CASRGRTGVGGYTF	TRBD1	TRBV2	TRBJ1-2	-
TGTGCCAGCAGCCAAGGGGGCGAGCAGTACTTC	CASSQGGEQYF	-	TRBV14	TRBJ2-7	-
TGTGCCACCAGTGAAACTGAGAGTTACTACGAGCAGTACTTC	CATSETESYYEQYF	-	TRBV15	TRBJ2-7	-
TGTGCCAGCAGTGAATATCGGGGGAGCACAGATACGCAGTATTTT	CASSEYRGSTDTQYF	-	TRBV25-1	TRBJ2-3	-
TGTGCCAGCAGTGATTTGGTTCTCGTAGCGGGAGGGAATGAGCAGTTCTTC	CASSDLVLVAGGNEQFF	TRBD2	TRBV2	TRBJ2-1	-
TGCGCCAGCAGCTTGGCCGCCGAGCCCCGCCAAGAGACCCAGTACTTC	CASSLAAEPRQETQYF	-	TRBV5-1	TRBJ2-5	-
TGTGCCAGCAGCCGATGGGACAGGGGTCAAGGGTATGGCTACACCTTC	CASSRWDRGQGYGYTF	TRBD1	TRBV5-6	TRBJ1-2	few
TGTGCCAGCAGCCAGGGGGGTTCTTCTGGGGCCAACGTCCTGACTTTC	CASSQGGSSGANVLTF	-	TRBV7-3	TRBJ2-6	-
TGTGCCAGCAGCCCCCTTACCGGGGTGGCAGATACGCAGTATTTT	CASSPLTGVADTQYF	-	TRBV11-3	TRBJ2-3	-
TGTGCCAGCAGCCCCCTCGGGGACCAGCTTGCAGATACGCAGTATTTT	CASSPLGDQLADTQYF	-	TRBV7-8	TRBJ2-3	-
TGTGCCAGTAGTAACGGGGATCGCTACAATGAGCAGTTCTTC	CASSNGDRYNEQFF	-	TRBV19	TRBJ2-1	-
TGTGCCAGCAGTTTATCGCCGCATGAGCAGTTCTTC	CASSLSPHEQFF	-	TRBV27	TRBJ2-1	-
TGTGCCTGGAGTGCCCAAAGCAATCAGCCCCAGCATTTT	CAWSAQSNQPQHF	-	TRBV30	TRBJ1-5	-
TGCGCCAGCAGTGAGACCCAGAGGACAGATACGCAGTATTTT	CASSETQRTDTQYF	-	TRBV5-1	TRBJ2-3	once
TGTGCCAGCAGTGACCTAGGGATACGGCAGTTATACACGCAGTATTTT	CASSDLGIRQLYTQYF	-	TRBV6-1	TRBJ2-3	-
TGTGCCAGCTCACCCCTAGCGGGAGGGCCCTACGAGCAGTACTTC	CASSPLAGGPYEQYF	TRBD2	TRBV18	TRBJ2-7	once
TGTGCCAGTAGTATAGCAGCCGTAGGCAATCAGCCCCAGCATTTT	CASSIAAVGNQPQHF	-	TRBV19	TRBJ1-5	-
TGTGCCTGGAGCCCCTCGACGGAGACCCAGTACTTC	CAWSPSTETQYF	-	TRBV30	TRBJ2-5	-
TGTGCCAGTAGCCGTTCGACAGGAGCCTACGAGCAGTACTTC	CASSRSTGAYEQYF	-	TRBV19	TRBJ2-7	once
TGTGCCAGCAGCTTGGACAACAGGACGCCACCCCTCCACTTT	CASSLDNRTPPLHF	-	TRBV5-4	TRBJ1-6	few
TGCGCCAGTACCTCGGGGGGCAACGACTTGGGCTACACCTTC	CASTSGGNDLGYTF	-	TRBV5-1	TRBJ1-2	-
TGCAGCGTAAGGTCATCCGGGGAGCTGTTTTTT	CSVRSSGELFF	-	TRBV29-1	TRBJ2-2	-
TGTGCCAGCAGCCCCGGACAGGGCACAGATACGCAGTATTTT	CASSPGQGTDTQYF	TRBD1	TRBV9	TRBJ2-3	-
TGTGCCAGCAGCCCCCGGGACTCCGGCACAGATACGCAGTATTTT	CASSPRDSGTDTQYF	-	TRBV4-2	TRBJ2-3	few
TGCGCCAGCAGCCAAGATATTTCGGATGCCCCTTATGGCTACACCTTC	CASSQDISDAPYGYTF	-	TRBV4-3	TRBJ1-2	-
TGCGCCAGCAGCAGGGACAGGAAGAATGAAAAACTGTTTTTT	CASSRDRKNEKLFF	TRBD1	TRBV5-1	TRBJ1-4	once
TGTGCCAGCAGCTCCGGACAGCCTTCCTACGAGCAGTACTTC	CASSSGQPSYEQYF	-	TRBV11-2	TRBJ2-7	-
TGTGCCAGCAGCTCCCGGGGGACAGGGAGAATCTACAATGAGCAGTTCTTC	CASSSRGTGRIYNEQFF	TRBD1	TRBV7-8	TRBJ2-1	-
TGTGCCATCAGTGAGTCAGGGGGAAAAGGCTACACCTTC	CAISESGGKGYTF	-	TRBV10-3	TRBJ1-2	-